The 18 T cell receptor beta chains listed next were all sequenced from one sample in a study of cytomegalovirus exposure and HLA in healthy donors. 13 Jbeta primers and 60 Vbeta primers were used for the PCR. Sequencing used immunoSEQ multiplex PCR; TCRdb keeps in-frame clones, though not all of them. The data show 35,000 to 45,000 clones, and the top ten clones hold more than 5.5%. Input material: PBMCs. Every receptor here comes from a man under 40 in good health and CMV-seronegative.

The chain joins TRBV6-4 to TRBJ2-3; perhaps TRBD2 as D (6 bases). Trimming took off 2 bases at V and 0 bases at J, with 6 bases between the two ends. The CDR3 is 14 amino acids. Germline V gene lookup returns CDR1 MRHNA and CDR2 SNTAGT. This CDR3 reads CASSDGGSTDTQYF. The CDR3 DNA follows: TGTGCCAGCAGTGACGGGGGGAGCACAGATACGCAGTATTTT.

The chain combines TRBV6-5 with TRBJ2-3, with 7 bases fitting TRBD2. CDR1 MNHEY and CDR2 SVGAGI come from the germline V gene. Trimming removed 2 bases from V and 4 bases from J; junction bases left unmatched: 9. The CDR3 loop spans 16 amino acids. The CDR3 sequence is CASSYAHGGRPDTQYF. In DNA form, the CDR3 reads TGTGCCAGCAGTTACGCCCACGGCGGGAGACCAGATACGCAGTATTTT.

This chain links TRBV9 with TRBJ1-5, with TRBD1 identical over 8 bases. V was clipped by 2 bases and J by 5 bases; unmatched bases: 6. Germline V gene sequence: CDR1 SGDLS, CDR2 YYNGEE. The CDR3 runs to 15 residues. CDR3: CASSVGQGGYQPQHF. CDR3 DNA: TGTGCCAGCAGCGTCGGACAGGGAGGTTATCAGCCCCAGCATTTT.

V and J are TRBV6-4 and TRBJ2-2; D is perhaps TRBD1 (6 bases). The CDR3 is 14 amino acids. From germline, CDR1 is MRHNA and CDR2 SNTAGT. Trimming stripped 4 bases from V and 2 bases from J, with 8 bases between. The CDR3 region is CASSGGQNTGELFF. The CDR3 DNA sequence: TGTGCCAGCAGTGGGGGACAAAACACCGGGGAGCTGTTTTTT.

The CDR3 DNA follows: TGTGCCAGTAGTATAAACCTAGCGGGGGGGCCCCCCTACGAGCAGTACTTC. Translation gives CASSINLAGGPPYEQYF. The rearrangement links TRBV19 to TRBJ2-7; the match to TRBD2 covers 12 bases. With V trimmed by 2 bases and J by 2 bases, 7 bases remained unmatched. Per germline, CDR1 LNHDA and CDR2 SQIVND (reference sequence). This CDR3 is 17 amino acids long.

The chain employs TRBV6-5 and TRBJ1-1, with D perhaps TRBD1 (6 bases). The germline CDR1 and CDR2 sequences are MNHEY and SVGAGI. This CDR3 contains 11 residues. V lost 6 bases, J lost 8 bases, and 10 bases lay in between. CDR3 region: CASRDRAEAFF. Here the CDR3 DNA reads TGTGCCAGCAGGGACAGAGCCGAAGCTTTCTTT.

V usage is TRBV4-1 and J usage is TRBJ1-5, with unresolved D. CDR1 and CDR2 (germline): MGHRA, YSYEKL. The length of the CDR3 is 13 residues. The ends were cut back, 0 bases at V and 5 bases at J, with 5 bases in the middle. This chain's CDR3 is CASSQDPDQPQHF. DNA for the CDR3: TGCGCCAGCAGCCAAGATCCCGATCAGCCCCAGCATTTT.

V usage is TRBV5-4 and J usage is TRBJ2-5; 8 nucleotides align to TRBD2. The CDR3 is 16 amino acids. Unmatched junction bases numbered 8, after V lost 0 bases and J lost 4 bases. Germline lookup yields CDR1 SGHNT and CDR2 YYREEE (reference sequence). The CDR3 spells CASSLGSFAGGETQYF. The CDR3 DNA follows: TGTGCCAGCAGCTTGGGAAGTTTCGCGGGAGGAGAGACCCAGTACTTC.

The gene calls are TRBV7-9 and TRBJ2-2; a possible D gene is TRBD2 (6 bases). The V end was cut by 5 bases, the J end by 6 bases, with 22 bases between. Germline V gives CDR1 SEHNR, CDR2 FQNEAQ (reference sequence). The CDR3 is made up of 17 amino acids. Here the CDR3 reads CASSQNLGGPSAGELFF. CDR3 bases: TGTGCCAGCAGCCAGAATCTCGGAGGGCCGAGCGCCGGGGAGCTGTTTTTT.

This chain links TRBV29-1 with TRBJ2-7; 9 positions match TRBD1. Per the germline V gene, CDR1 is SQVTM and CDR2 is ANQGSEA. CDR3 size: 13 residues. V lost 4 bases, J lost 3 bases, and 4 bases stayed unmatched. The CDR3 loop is CSVGRDRDYEQYF. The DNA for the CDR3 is TGCAGCGTTGGTCGGGACAGGGACTACGAGCAGTACTTC.

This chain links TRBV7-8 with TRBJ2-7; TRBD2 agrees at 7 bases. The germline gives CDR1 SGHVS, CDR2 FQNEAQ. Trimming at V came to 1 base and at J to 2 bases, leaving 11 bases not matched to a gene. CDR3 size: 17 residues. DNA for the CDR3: TGTGCCAGCAGCTTAGATTTTATTAGCGGGCCAACCTACGAGCAGTACTTC. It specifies CASSLDFISGPTYEQYF.

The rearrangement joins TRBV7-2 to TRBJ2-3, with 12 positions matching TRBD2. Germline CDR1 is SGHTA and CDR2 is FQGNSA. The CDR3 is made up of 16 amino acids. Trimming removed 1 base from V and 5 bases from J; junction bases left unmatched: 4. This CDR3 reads CASSLVPSGGGDTQYF. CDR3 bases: TGTGCCAGCAGCTTAGTTCCTAGCGGGGGGGGAGATACGCAGTATTTT.

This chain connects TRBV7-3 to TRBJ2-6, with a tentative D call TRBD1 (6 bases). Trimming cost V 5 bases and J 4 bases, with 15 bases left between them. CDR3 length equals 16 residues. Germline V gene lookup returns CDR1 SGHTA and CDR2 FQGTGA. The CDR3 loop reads CASSTYRVAGANVLTF. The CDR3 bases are TGTGCCAGCAGCACCTACAGGGTGGCCGGGGCCAACGTCCTGACTTTC.

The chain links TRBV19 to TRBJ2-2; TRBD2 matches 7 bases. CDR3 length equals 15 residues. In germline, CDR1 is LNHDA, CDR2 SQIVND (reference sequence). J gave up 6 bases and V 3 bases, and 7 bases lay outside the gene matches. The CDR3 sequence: CASSMSGRMAGELFF. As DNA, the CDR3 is TGTGCCAGTAGTATGTCCGGGAGGATGGCCGGGGAGCTGTTTTTT.

The CDR3 nucleotides read TGTGCCAGCAGTTTATCGACCCAGGGGATTTCCTACAATGAGCAGTTCTTC. It is translated as CASSLSTQGISYNEQFF. This chain uses TRBV27 with TRBJ2-1; maybe TRBD1 (6 bases). Per germline, CDR1 MNHEY and CDR2 SMNVEV (reference sequence). This CDR3 has 17 amino acids. Trimming shortened V by 0 bases and J by 1 base, and 13 bases separated the two germline ends.

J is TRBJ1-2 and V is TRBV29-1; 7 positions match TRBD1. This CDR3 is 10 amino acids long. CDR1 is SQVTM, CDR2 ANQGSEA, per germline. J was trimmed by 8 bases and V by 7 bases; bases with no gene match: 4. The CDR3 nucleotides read TGCAGCGGCCCAGGGGGGGGCTACACCTTC. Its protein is CSGPGGGYTF.

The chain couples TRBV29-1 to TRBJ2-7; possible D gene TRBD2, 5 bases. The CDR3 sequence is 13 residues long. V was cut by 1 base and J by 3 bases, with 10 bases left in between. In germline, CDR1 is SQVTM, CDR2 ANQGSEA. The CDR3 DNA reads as TGCAGCGTTGAAGGGACGGGAATCTACGAGCAGTACTTC. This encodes CSVEGTGIYEQYF.

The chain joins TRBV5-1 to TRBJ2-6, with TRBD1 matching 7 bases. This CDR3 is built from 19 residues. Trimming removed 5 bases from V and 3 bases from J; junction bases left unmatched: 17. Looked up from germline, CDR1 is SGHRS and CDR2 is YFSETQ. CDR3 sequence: CASREAGKGGESGANVLTF. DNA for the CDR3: TGCGCCAGCAGAGAAGCCGGGAAAGGGGGCGAAAGTGGGGCCAACGTCCTGACTTTC. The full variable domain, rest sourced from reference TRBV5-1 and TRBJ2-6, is KAGVTQTPRYLIKTRGQQVTLSCSPISGHRSVSWYQQTPGQGLQFLFEYFSETQRNKGNFPGRFSGRQFSNSRSEMNVSTLELGDSALYLCASREAGKGGESGANVLTFGAGSRLTVL.